The present T cell receptor (beta chain) was sequenced within a study of OX40 agonist ivuxolimab in advanced cancers. Study-wide results and caveats: Averaged across samples, CD8+ T cells carried more expanded clones than CD4+ did. At doses 0.1 to 3.0 mg/kg, CD4+ and CD8+ clones expanded.

Using immunoSEQ multiplex PCR, the repertoire was profiled, and TCRdb retains in-frame clones only, with some absent. The sample gives some 80,000 clones, roughly 90% of which show up once; about 0.63% is in the top ten. Systemic immunosuppression or a history of autoimmune disease excluded patients. Concerning this clone: Its antigen remains unknown.

V dropped 0 bases and J dropped 0; count of bases not matched to a gene: 6. The CDR3 spans 18 residues. CDR1 is MGHRA and CDR2 is YSYEKL in the germline V gene. This chain links TRBV4-1 with TRBJ2-3, with TRBD2 identical over 10 bases. The starting material was CD4+ or CD8+ T cells sorted from blood, obtained in a trial of the OX40 agonist ivuxolimab. The sequence was obtained from an adult with an advanced solid tumor such as melanoma, head and neck, liver or kidney cancer. CDR3 sequence (DNA): TGCGCCAGCAGCCAAGATGCTAGCGGGGGATCTAGCACAGATACGCAGTATTTT. As protein: CASSQDASGGSSTDTQYF.